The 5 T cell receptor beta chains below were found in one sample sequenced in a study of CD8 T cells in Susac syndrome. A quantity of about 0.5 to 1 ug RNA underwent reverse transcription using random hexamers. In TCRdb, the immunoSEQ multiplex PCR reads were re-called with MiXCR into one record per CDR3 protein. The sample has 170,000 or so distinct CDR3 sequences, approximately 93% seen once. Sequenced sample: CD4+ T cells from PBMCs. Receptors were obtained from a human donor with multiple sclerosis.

The DNA for the CDR3 is TGCGCCAGCGCCCGGGATTCGTCCTACGAGCAGTACTTC. Encoded protein: CASARDSSYEQYF. This chain connects TRBV5-1 to TRBJ2-7, with D perhaps matching TRBD2 (5 bases). Per germline, CDR1 SGHRS and CDR2 YFSETQ. The ends were cut back, 7 bases at V and 1 base at J, with 12 bases in the middle. There are 13 residues in the CDR3.

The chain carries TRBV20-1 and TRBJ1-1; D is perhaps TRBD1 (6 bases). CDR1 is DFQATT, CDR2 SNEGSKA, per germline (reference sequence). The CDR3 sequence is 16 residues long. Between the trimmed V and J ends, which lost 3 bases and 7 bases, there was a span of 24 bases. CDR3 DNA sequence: TGCAGTGCTAGTTTTGTCAGTGGGGCAGGGGCCAGTGAAGCTTTCTTT. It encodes CSASFVSGAGASEAFF.

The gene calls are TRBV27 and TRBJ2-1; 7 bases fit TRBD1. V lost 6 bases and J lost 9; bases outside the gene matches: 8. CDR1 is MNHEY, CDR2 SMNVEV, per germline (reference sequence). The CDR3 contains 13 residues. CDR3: CASRRQGSSEQFF. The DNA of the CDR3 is TGTGCCAGCAGACGACAGGGTTCTAGTGAGCAGTTCTTC.

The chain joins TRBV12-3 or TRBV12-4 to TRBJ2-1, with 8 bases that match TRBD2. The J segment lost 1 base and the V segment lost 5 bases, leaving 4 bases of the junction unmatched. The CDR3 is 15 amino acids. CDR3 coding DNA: TGTGCCAGCAGTGCCAGCGGGAGTTCCTACAATGAGCAGTTCTTC. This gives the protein CASSASGSSYNEQFF.

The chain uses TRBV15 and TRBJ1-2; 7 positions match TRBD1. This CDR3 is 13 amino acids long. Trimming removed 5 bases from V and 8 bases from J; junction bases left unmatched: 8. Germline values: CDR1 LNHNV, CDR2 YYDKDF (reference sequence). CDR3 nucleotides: TGTGCCACCAGCCGAATTCAGGGGGACGGCTACACCTTC. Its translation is CATSRIQGDGYTF.